This T cell receptor beta chain was captured in a study of type 1 regulatory T cells. Across the whole study: T-allo10 is an in vitro-generated, Tr1-enriched CD4 T cell product specific for alloantigen. Findings and caveats of the study: Tr1 cells had a more restricted TCR repertoire than non-Tr1 cells.

The trim removed 0 bases at V and 2 bases at J, leaving 5 bases unmatched. Germline V gene data show CDR1 as DFQATT and CDR2 as SNEGSKA (reference sequence). This CDR3 contains 15 residues. TCRdb re-called the reads through MiXCR, storing one row per CDR3 protein. The sample holds tens of thousands of distinct CDR3 sequences; over 50% are singletons and the top ten take about 2%. This clonotype appeared a few times. Its antigen is still unknown. Sample: cultured non-Tr1 T cells, either the whole culture or a sorted T cell fraction (not recorded which). The clonotype originates from a human donor in good health. The chain links TRBV20-1 to TRBJ2-7; 9 bases agree with TRBD2. CDR3 in DNA: TGCAGTGCTAGAGATGGTCAGCGGGAGGCCTACGAGCAGTACTTC. Translation gives CSARDGQREAYEQYF.